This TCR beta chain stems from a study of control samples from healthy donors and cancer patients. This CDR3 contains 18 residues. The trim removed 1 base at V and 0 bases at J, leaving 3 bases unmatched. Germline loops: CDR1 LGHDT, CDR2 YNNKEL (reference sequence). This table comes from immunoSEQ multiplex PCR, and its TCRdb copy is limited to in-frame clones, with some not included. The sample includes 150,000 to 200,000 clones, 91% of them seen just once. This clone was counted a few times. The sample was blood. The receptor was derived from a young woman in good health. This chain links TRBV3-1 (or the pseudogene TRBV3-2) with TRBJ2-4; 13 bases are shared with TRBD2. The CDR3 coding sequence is TGTGCCAGCAGCCAAGTACTAGCGGGGGGGCCAGCCAAAAACATTCAGTACTTC. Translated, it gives CASSQVLAGGPAKNIQYF.